This T cell receptor beta chain was profiled in a study of cytomegalovirus exposure and HLA in healthy donors. Study-wide results and limits: Productive rates of about 90% or about 30% were seen for most TCR beta V segments in an earlier analysis. It was reported that TCR beta sequences correctly inferred the HLA-A and HLA-B alleles for most subjects. About 180 TCR beta chains were listed as cytomegalovirus-associated.

Primers included in the PCR were 60 Vbeta and 13 Jbeta primers. Measured with immunoSEQ multiplex PCR; TCRdb has only the in-frame clones, and not every one. This table holds 100,000 to 150,000 clones, roughly 80% found once. The CDR3 covers 16 residues. Germline V CDR1 and CDR2: MDHEN, SYDVKM. V was cut by 5 bases and J by 3 bases, with 17 bases left in between. As concerns this clone: The antigen remains unidentified.

This rearrangement joins TRBV28 to TRBJ1-5; tentatively, D is TRBD1 (6 bases). The receptor comes from a woman aged 45 to 65 in good health and CMV-seronegative. Sample: PBMCs. CDR3 protein: CASSDRIDWTNQPQHF. Here the CDR3 DNA reads TGTGCCAGCAGTGACAGGATCGACTGGACCAATCAGCCCCAGCATTTT. The full variable domain, completed using reference TRBV28 and TRBJ1-5, is DVKVTQSSRYLVKRTGEKVFLECVQDMDHENMFWYRQDPGLGLRLIYFSYDVKMKEKGDIPEGYSVSREKKERFSLILESASTNQTSMYLCASSDRIDWTNQPQHFGDGTRLSIL.